This T cell receptor (beta chain) was obtained from a study of blood T cell repertoires in COVID-19. Produced via immunoSEQ multiplex PCR; TCRdb's table is partial and in-frame only. The repertoire holds hundreds of thousands of clones, with 70% to 90% as singletons. The CDR3 loop spans 14 amino acids. Germline V CDR1 and CDR2: MNHEY, SVGAGI. V was cut by 6 bases and J by 0 bases, with 11 bases left in between. The chain combines TRBV6-5 with TRBJ1-1; perhaps TRBD1 as D (5 bases). The sample taken for sequencing was PBMCs or T cells enriched from blood (not recorded which). The sequence derives from a woman aged 40 to 50 who had recovered from COVID-19. The CDR3 protein is CASRPGVVNTEAFF. DNA for the CDR3: TGTGCCAGCAGGCCGGGGGTGGTGAACACTGAAGCTTTCTTT.